The 13 T cell receptor beta chains listed next were all sequenced from one sample in a study of blood T cell repertoires in COVID-19. This table comes from immunoSEQ multiplex PCR, and its TCRdb copy is limited to in-frame clones, with some not included. The data show some 170,000 clones, with 75% to 85% seen just once and around 6% held by the top ten. Sequenced: PBMCs or T cells enriched from blood (not recorded which). These receptors were collected from a man aged 40-49 years who had recovered from COVID-19.

The V and J genes are TRBV10-3 and TRBJ2-1; 9 nucleotides agree with TRBD1. Germline CDR1 reads ENHRY; CDR2 reads SYGVKD. The V and J ends lost 6 bases and 8 bases, in that order; junction bases with no gene match: 11. There are 15 residues in the CDR3. This CDR3 reads CAIRWGTGWEDEQFF. DNA for the CDR3: TGTGCCATCAGGTGGGGGACAGGGTGGGAAGATGAGCAGTTCTTC.

The chain combines TRBV19 with TRBJ1-5; a weak D match, TRBD1 (5 bases). Germline CDR1 LNHDA, CDR2 SQIVND (reference sequence). The CDR3 totals 14 residues. V lost 7 bases, J lost 9 bases, and 19 bases lay in between. The CDR3, as DNA: TGTGCCAGTAAAGGGATGGAGAGCCAGGGGCCCCAGCATTTT. Its translation is CASKGMESQGPQHF. Together with reference TRBV19 and TRBJ1-5, the CDR3 gives the full variable domain: DGGITQSPKYLFRKEGQNVTLSCEQNLNHDAMYWYRQDPGQGLRLIYYSQIVNDFQKGDIAEGYSVSREKKESFPLTVTSAQKNPTAFYLCASKGMESQGPQHFGDGTRLSIL.

This sequence joins TRBV7-3 and TRBJ2-2, with TRBD2 matching 16 bases. The CDR3 is 18 residues long. Trimming at V came to 5 bases and at J to 3 bases, leaving 6 bases not matched to a gene. Looked up from germline, CDR1 is SGHTA and CDR2 is FQGTGA. In nucleotides, the CDR3 is TGTGCCAGCAGCCCGGGACTAGCGGGGGGGCTTTACACCGGGGAGCTGTTTTTT. Translating it yields CASSPGLAGGLYTGELFF. Drawing the rest from reference TRBV7-3 and TRBJ2-2, the complete variable domain is GAGVSQTPSNKVTEKGKYVELRCDPISGHTALYWYRQSLGQGPEFLIYFQGTGAADDSGLPNDRFFAVRPEGSVSTLKIQRTERGDSAVYLCASSPGLAGGLYTGELFFGEGSRLTVL.

This clone was seen a few times. V usage is TRBV7-8 and J usage is TRBJ1-1, with 9 bases lining up with TRBD1. The germline V gene encodes CDR1 SGHVS and CDR2 FQNEAQ. The junction had 11 bases not matched to a gene; V was cut back by 5 bases and J by 4 bases. This CDR3 spans 16 amino acids. In DNA, the CDR3 is TGTGCCAGCAGCCCCAGGGACAGGGAATGGGCCACTGAAGCTTTCTTT. Protein product: CASSPRDREWATEAFF.

The genes are TRBV7-9 and TRBJ2-5; 7 bases are a match to TRBD2. The CDR3 has 13 amino acids. The germline V gene encodes CDR1 SEHNR and CDR2 FQNEAQ (reference sequence). The ends lost 4 bases at V and 3 bases at J; junction bases unmatched: 2. The CDR3 is CASSSRGEETQYF. The CDR3 region has the DNA TGTGCCAGCAGCTCACGGGGGGAAGAGACCCAGTACTTC.

In DNA form, the CDR3 reads TGTGCCAGCCATCGTGATTTGGACAGGGACCCAATCTTTGGGGAGACCCAGTACTTC. Its protein is CASHRDLDRDPIFGETQYF. The chain couples TRBV2 to TRBJ2-5; 8 nucleotides line up with TRBD1. From germline, CDR1 is SNHLY and CDR2 FYNNEI. The ends lost 8 bases at V and 5 bases at J; junction bases unmatched: 25. This CDR3 has 19 residues.

This clone came up a few times. The chain employs TRBV25-1 and TRBJ1-5; 7 positions match TRBD1. Per the germline V gene, CDR1 is MGHDK and CDR2 is SYGVNS. With V trimmed by 3 bases and J by 5 bases, 4 bases remained unmatched. The length of the CDR3 is 14 residues. As DNA, the CDR3 is TGTGCCAGCAGTGATTCAACAGGGGATCAGCCCCAGCATTTT. It encodes CASSDSTGDQPQHF.

V is TRBV18 and J is TRBJ1-1, with D maybe TRBD1 (6 bases). The CDR3 covers 16 residues. In germline, CDR1 is KGHSH, CDR2 LQKENI. V shed 5 bases and J shed 3 bases, with 19 bases lying between them. CDR3 loop: CASSKTGSGIYTEAFF. The CDR3 DNA reads TGTGCCAGCTCAAAAACAGGGTCCGGGATCTACACTGAAGCTTTCTTT.

CDR3 loop: CASSQWQRETQYF. The CDR3 bases are TGCGCCAGCAGCCAATGGCAGAGGGAGACCCAGTACTTC. The V gene is TRBV4-1, the J gene TRBJ2-5, with D hard to call. V lost 2 bases, J lost 5 bases, and 9 bases lay in between. The germline gives CDR1 MGHRA, CDR2 YSYEKL. The CDR3 consists of 13 residues.

This rearrangement joins TRBV7-6 to TRBJ2-5; 7 bases match TRBD2. The germline V gene encodes CDR1 SGHVS and CDR2 FNYEAQ. Trimming cost V 4 bases and J 5 bases; bases outside gene matches: 10. CDR3 length equals 15 residues. This chain's CDR3 is CASSSSGDPGETQYF. The CDR3 bases are TGTGCCAGCAGCTCGAGCGGGGATCCAGGGGAGACCCAGTACTTC.

This clone was detected once. The chain uses TRBV11-2 and TRBJ1-3, with 7 bases lining up with TRBD1. The CDR3 is made up of 16 amino acids. In germline, CDR1 is SGHAT, CDR2 FQNNGV. The V gene end was trimmed by 4 bases and the J gene end by 0 bases; junction bases not matched to a gene: 6. CDR3 sequence (DNA): TGTGCCAGCAGCTCCGGACAGGTACTCTCTGGAAACACCATATATTTT. Translated, it gives CASSSGQVLSGNTIYF.

The chain carries TRBV5-1 and TRBJ1-2, with 10 positions matching TRBD1. The V gene end was trimmed by 4 bases and the J gene end by 8 bases; junction bases not matched to a gene: 11. Germline V gives CDR1 SGHRS, CDR2 YFSETQ. CDR3 length: 15 amino acids. Here the CDR3 reads CASSAETGTGAGYTF. CDR3 DNA sequence: TGCGCCAGCAGCGCCGAAACCGGGACAGGGGCCGGCTACACCTTC.

The chain joins TRBV6-5 to TRBJ2-1, with 9 bases aligning to TRBD2. This CDR3 is built from 14 residues. Germline assignment: CDR1 MNHEY and CDR2 SVGAGI. V dropped 7 bases and J dropped 4; count of bases not matched to a gene: 5. CDR3 nucleotides: TGTGCCAGCAAGCCCAGCGGGGGGTACAATGAGCAGTTCTTC. Translated: CASKPSGGYNEQFF.